This T cell receptor (beta chain) was profiled in a study of T-cell memory formation after mild COVID-19. At the level of the study: Largely donor-specific sequence clusters came from two donors.

This clonotype appeared a few times. Its antigen is undetermined. General observations from the study: Clones which contracted sat mainly in CM and EM if CD4+, and in EMRA if CD8+. Clones shrinking between day 15 and 85 showed a balanced CD4/CD8 split, and those that grew later tilted toward CD4+.

The V gene lost 2 bases and the J gene lost 4 bases, with 14 bases spanning the gap. The CDR3 has 15 amino acids. Per the germline V gene, CDR1 is SEHNR and CDR2 is FQNEAQ (reference sequence). UMIs and sample barcodes were carried by the TCR alpha and TCR beta cDNA libraries that 5'RACE produced using constant-segment primers. Using its own MiXCR run on the 5' RACE reads, TCRdb lists one record per CDR3 protein. The table lists 400,000 or so distinct CDR3 sequences, more than 20% of them singletons. The TCR originated in an adult woman who had mild COVID-19 (a few samples of this study predate the infection). Cell type and time point are not known. The rearrangement uses TRBV7-9 and TRBJ1-2; D remains ambiguous. Material: PBMCs or a T cell subset sorted from them (not recorded which). The CDR3 DNA sequence: TGTGCCAGCAGCTTACCCCGAACCCCCCTCTATGGCTACACCTTC. Its protein is CASSLPRTPLYGYTF.